This T cell receptor beta chain comes out of a study of cytomegalovirus exposure and HLA in healthy donors. General study findings and limits: Using a false discovery rate of 0.05, a later analysis showed that approximately 18,000 TCR beta sequences were associated with HLA alleles. In vitro experiments confirmed that three CMV-associated chains were specific for CMV antigens. A prior analysis recorded that most TCR beta V segments were productive about 90% or about 30% of the time.

Note on this clone: The antigen remains unidentified. Its ends do not fully match the called genes, so a read error is possible. This same CDR3 is encoded by further DNA sequences in the sample.

A multiplex PCR was run with 60 Vbeta primers and 13 Jbeta primers. TCRdb's table, derived via immunoSEQ multiplex PCR, lists solely in-frame clones and lacks some. The sample shows over 120,000 clones, 80% of them seen only once. Per germline, CDR1 SEHNR and CDR2 FQNEAQ (reference sequence). This CDR3 spans 13 amino acids. This chain joins TRBV7-9 and TRBJ2-5; D is undetermined. The sample taken for sequencing was PBMCs. This TCR came from a man between 35 and 55 years old in good health and CMV-seronegative. The DNA of the CDR3 is TGTGCCAGTAGCTTCGACTTACAAGAGACCCAGTACTTC. It codes for CASSFDLQETQYF.